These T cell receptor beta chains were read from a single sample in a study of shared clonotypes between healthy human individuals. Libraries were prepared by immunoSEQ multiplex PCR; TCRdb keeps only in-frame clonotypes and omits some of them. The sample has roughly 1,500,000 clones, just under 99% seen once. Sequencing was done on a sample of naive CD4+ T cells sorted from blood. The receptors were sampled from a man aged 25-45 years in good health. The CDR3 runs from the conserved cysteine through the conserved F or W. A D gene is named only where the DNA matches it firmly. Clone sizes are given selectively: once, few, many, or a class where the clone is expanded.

cdr3_nt: TGTGCCAGTAGTCCGCGGGATCCATATCTCCCCTACGAGCAGTACTTC
cdr3_aa: CASSPRDPYLPYEQYF
clone_size: NA
j_call: TRBJ2-7
v_call: TRBV19
d_call: NA

cdr3_nt: TGTGCCAGCAGCTTTTCGGTCTCTGGGGCCAACGTCCTGACTTTC
cdr3_aa: CASSFSVSGANVLTF
clone_size: NA
j_call: TRBJ2-6
v_call: TRBV7-2
d_call: NA

cdr3_nt: TGTGCCTGGAGCTCGACAGCCGGGGGGCGGGAAGCTTTCTTT
cdr3_aa: CAWSSTAGGREAFF
clone_size: NA
j_call: TRBJ1-1
v_call: TRBV30
d_call: NA

cdr3_nt: TGTGCCAGCAGCAAAGCGGGAGGGACTTACGAGCAGTACTTC
cdr3_aa: CASSKAGGTYEQYF
clone_size: NA
j_call: TRBJ2-7
v_call: TRBV7-9
d_call: TRBD2

cdr3_nt: TGTGCCATTGCGGCGTTGGTTAATGAGCAGTTCTTC
cdr3_aa: CAIAALVNEQFF
clone_size: NA
j_call: TRBJ2-1
v_call: TRBV10-3
d_call: NA

cdr3_nt: TGTGCCAGCAGCTTACAGGCGAACACTGAAGCTTTCTTT
cdr3_aa: CASSLQANTEAFF
clone_size: NA
j_call: TRBJ1-1
v_call: TRBV7-9
d_call: NA

cdr3_nt: TGTGCCAGCAGGACCGGGACGGGAGGCTCCTACGAGCAGTACTTC
cdr3_aa: CASRTGTGGSYEQYF
clone_size: NA
j_call: TRBJ2-7
v_call: TRBV6-5
d_call: TRBD2

cdr3_nt: TGCAGCGACTGGACTAGCGGGAGGTCAGATACGCAGTATTTT
cdr3_aa: CSDWTSGRSDTQYF
clone_size: NA
j_call: TRBJ2-3
v_call: TRBV29-1
d_call: TRBD2

cdr3_nt: TGTGCCAGCTCACCATTCTCATTATCGAGACTGAATAGCAATCAGCCCCAGCATTTT
cdr3_aa: CASSPFSLSRLNSNQPQHF
clone_size: NA
j_call: TRBJ1-5
v_call: TRBV18
d_call: NA

cdr3_nt: TGCGCCAGCAGCTCCGGGACTAGCGACCCCTACGAGCAGTACTTC
cdr3_aa: CASSSGTSDPYEQYF
clone_size: NA
j_call: TRBJ2-7
v_call: TRBV5-1
d_call: TRBD2

cdr3_nt: TGTGCCAGCAGCCCCCCGGGGTGCAGGGGCACGAACCAGAACACTGAAGCTTTCTTT
cdr3_aa: CASSPPGCRGTNQNTEAFF
clone_size: NA
j_call: TRBJ1-1
v_call: TRBV21-1
d_call: NA

cdr3_nt: TGCGCCAGCAGCGGGACAGGCCTTAGCACAGATACGCAGTATTTT
cdr3_aa: CASSGTGLSTDTQYF
clone_size: NA
j_call: TRBJ2-3
v_call: TRBV5-1
d_call: TRBD1

cdr3_nt: TGTGCCAGCAGGACCGGAACTATGACCATTCAGTACTTC
cdr3_aa: CASRTGTMTIQYF
clone_size: NA
j_call: TRBJ2-4
v_call: TRBV6-1
d_call: NA

cdr3_nt: TGTGCCAGCAGGGGGGGACAGAGCAATCAGCCCCAGCATTTT
cdr3_aa: CASRGGQSNQPQHF
clone_size: NA
j_call: TRBJ1-5
v_call: TRBV2
d_call: TRBD1

cdr3_nt: TGCGCCAGCAGTGGGTACGGGTCAGATACGCAGTATTTT
cdr3_aa: CASSGYGSDTQYF
clone_size: NA
j_call: TRBJ2-3
v_call: TRBV10-2
d_call: NA

cdr3_nt: TGTGCCAGCTCCCCCCGGACAGGGAGAGTTTGGTCCTACGAGCAGTACTTC
cdr3_aa: CASSPRTGRVWSYEQYF
clone_size: once
j_call: TRBJ2-7
v_call: TRBV18
d_call: TRBD1

cdr3_nt: TGTGCCTGGAGTGTATTGGATTACAATGAGCAGTTCTTC
cdr3_aa: CAWSVLDYNEQFF
clone_size: NA
j_call: TRBJ2-1
v_call: TRBV30
d_call: NA

cdr3_nt: TGCGCCAGCAGCCCGGGACAGAACAATCAGCCCCAGCATTTT
cdr3_aa: CASSPGQNNQPQHF
clone_size: once
j_call: TRBJ1-5
v_call: TRBV5-1
d_call: TRBD1

cdr3_nt: TGCGCCAGCAGCCCAGGGGAACCGAGTCAGCCCCAGCATTTT
cdr3_aa: CASSPGEPSQPQHF
clone_size: once
j_call: TRBJ1-5
v_call: TRBV5-1
d_call: NA

cdr3_nt: TGTGCCAGCAGCTCGGACTCCAAAGACAATGAGCAGTTCTTC
cdr3_aa: CASSSDSKDNEQFF
clone_size: NA
j_call: TRBJ2-1
v_call: TRBV7-9
d_call: NA

cdr3_nt: TGTGCCAGCAGCAAAGAAAGGGGCTGGTACTTC
cdr3_aa: CASSKERGWYF
clone_size: once
j_call: TRBJ2-7
v_call: TRBV21-1
d_call: NA

cdr3_nt: TGTGCCAGCAGTTTATCGGGTGCTAGTTTCCGACTAGCGGGACAAGAGACCCAGTACTTC
cdr3_aa: CASSLSGASFRLAGQETQYF
clone_size: NA
j_call: TRBJ2-5
v_call: TRBV27
d_call: TRBD2

cdr3_nt: TGTGCCAGCAGCTTTTATCCCCAGTCTGGAAACACCATATATTTT
cdr3_aa: CASSFYPQSGNTIYF
clone_size: NA
j_call: TRBJ1-3
v_call: TRBV5-5
d_call: NA

cdr3_nt: TGTGCCACCAGCAGAGACAGAAGCTCCTACAATGAGCAGTTCTTC
cdr3_aa: CATSRDRSSYNEQFF
clone_size: NA
j_call: TRBJ2-1
v_call: TRBV15
d_call: NA

cdr3_nt: TGTGCCAGCAGTGTTGCGACCTACGAGCAGTACTTC
cdr3_aa: CASSVATYEQYF
clone_size: NA
j_call: TRBJ2-7
v_call: TRBV2
d_call: NA

cdr3_nt: TGCGCCAGCAGCTTACAGGGGTATCACTACAATGAGCAGTTCTTC
cdr3_aa: CASSLQGYHYNEQFF
clone_size: NA
j_call: TRBJ2-1
v_call: TRBV5-1
d_call: TRBD1

cdr3_nt: TGTGCCAGCAGCTTGTTCGGGCAGAACTACGAGCAGTACTTC
cdr3_aa: CASSLFGQNYEQYF
clone_size: NA
j_call: TRBJ2-7
v_call: TRBV5-6
d_call: NA

cdr3_nt: TGTGCCAGCAGCGTCAGCGGGATCTCCTACAATGAGCAGTTCTTC
cdr3_aa: CASSVSGISYNEQFF
clone_size: NA
j_call: TRBJ2-1
v_call: TRBV9
d_call: TRBD2

cdr3_nt: TGTGCCAGCAGCCGTCCCGCGCGCGCTGAAGCTTTCTTT
cdr3_aa: CASSRPARAEAFF
clone_size: NA
j_call: TRBJ1-1
v_call: TRBV6-5
d_call: NA

cdr3_nt: TGTGCCACCAGCAGAGAGTCTCTGATTTACAATGAGCAGTTCTTC
cdr3_aa: CATSRESLIYNEQFF
clone_size: NA
j_call: TRBJ2-1
v_call: TRBV15
d_call: NA

cdr3_nt: TGTGCCAGCAGCGTAGTACTAGCGGGAGGCGAGCAGTACTTC
cdr3_aa: CASSVVLAGGEQYF
clone_size: NA
j_call: TRBJ2-7
v_call: TRBV9
d_call: TRBD2

cdr3_nt: TGTGCCAGCAGTGATACTCCGGGACAGGGGAATGAAAAACTGTTTTTT
cdr3_aa: CASSDTPGQGNEKLFF
clone_size: NA
j_call: TRBJ1-4
v_call: TRBV9
d_call: TRBD1

cdr3_nt: TGTGCCAGCACCCAGGGTGGAAGGTTAAGGACCCCTGAAGCTTTCTTT
cdr3_aa: CASTQGGRLRTPEAFF
clone_size: NA
j_call: TRBJ1-1
v_call: TRBV5-4
d_call: NA

cdr3_nt: TGTGCCTGCGACAGGGTTGGTCAGCCCCAGCATTTT
cdr3_aa: CACDRVGQPQHF
clone_size: once
j_call: TRBJ1-5
v_call: TRBV30
d_call: TRBD1

cdr3_nt: TGTGCCAGCAGCCCGTATGGGGAAAGACGTGGCTACACCTTC
cdr3_aa: CASSPYGERRGYTF
clone_size: NA
j_call: TRBJ1-2
v_call: TRBV5-4
d_call: NA

cdr3_nt: TGTGCCAGCAGCTTAGGAGAGGCGGGAGTAGGCAATGAGCAGTTCTTC
cdr3_aa: CASSLGEAGVGNEQFF
clone_size: NA
j_call: TRBJ2-1
v_call: TRBV11-3
d_call: TRBD2

cdr3_nt: TGTGCCAGCAGTCCCCGCTGGGGAGTGGAAGATACGCAGTATTTT
cdr3_aa: CASSPRWGVEDTQYF
clone_size: NA
j_call: TRBJ2-3
v_call: TRBV27
d_call: NA

cdr3_nt: TGTGCCAGCTCACCTAGGGACAGGGAAGACTACGAGCAGTACTTC
cdr3_aa: CASSPRDREDYEQYF
clone_size: few
j_call: TRBJ2-7
v_call: TRBV18
d_call: TRBD1

cdr3_nt: TGTGCCAGCAGCTTAGGAGACAGGGGGTCTTACGAGCAGTACTTC
cdr3_aa: CASSLGDRGSYEQYF
clone_size: NA
j_call: TRBJ2-7
v_call: TRBV11-2
d_call: TRBD1